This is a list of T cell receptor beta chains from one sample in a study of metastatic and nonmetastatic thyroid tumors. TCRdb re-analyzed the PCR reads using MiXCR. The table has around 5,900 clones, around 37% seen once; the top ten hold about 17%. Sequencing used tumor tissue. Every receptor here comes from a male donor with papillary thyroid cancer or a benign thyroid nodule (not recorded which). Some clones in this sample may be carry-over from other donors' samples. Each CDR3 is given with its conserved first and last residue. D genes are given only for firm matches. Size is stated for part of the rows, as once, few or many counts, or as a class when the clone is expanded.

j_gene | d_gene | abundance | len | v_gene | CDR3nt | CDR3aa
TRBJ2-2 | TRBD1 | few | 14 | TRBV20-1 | TGCAGTGCTCTCACAGGGGCGAACACCGGGGAGCTGTTTTTT | CSALTGANTGELFF
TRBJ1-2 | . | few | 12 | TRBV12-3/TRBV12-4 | TGTGCCAGCAGGGATGGACAGCTGGGCTACACCTTC | CASRDGQLGYTF
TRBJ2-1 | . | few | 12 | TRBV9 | TGTGCCAGCAGCGCGGAGGTGGATGAGCAGTTCTTC | CASSAEVDEQFF
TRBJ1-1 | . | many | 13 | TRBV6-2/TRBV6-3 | TGTGCCAGCAGTTACTCGAGCTACACCGAAGCCTTCTTT | CASSYSSYTEAFF
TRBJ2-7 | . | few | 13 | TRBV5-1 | TGCGCCAGCAGCTTGATGGATGCCTACGAGCAGTACTTC | CASSLMDAYEQYF
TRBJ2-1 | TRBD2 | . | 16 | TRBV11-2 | TGTGCCAGCAGCTTAGGGGGACTAGCGGGTCTCAATGAGCAGTTCTTC | CASSLGGLAGLNEQFF
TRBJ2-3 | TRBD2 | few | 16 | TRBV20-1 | TGCAGTGCTATATTGGCAATTAGCGGGCCCACAGATACGCAGTATTTT | CSAILAISGPTDTQYF
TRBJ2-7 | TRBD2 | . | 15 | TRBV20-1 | TGCAGTGCTAGAGTCGTGGGCGGGGATTACTCGGGAGGGAAATTC | CSARVVGGDYSGGKF
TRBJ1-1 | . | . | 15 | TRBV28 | TGTGCCAGCACGGGAGAAGACAGGACGAACACTGAAGCTTTCTTT | CASTGEDRTNTEAFF
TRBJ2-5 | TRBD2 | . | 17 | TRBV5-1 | TGCGCCAGCAGCTTGTCATTAGCGGGAGGGCCCCAGGAGACCCAGTACTTC | CASSLSLAGGPQETQYF
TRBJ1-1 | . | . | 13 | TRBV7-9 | TGTGCCAGCAGCTTAGTGTGGAACACTGAAGCTTTCTTT | CASSLVWNTEAFF
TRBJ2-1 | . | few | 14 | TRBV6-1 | TGTGCCAGCAGTAGGGGACTGGACTACAATGAGCAGTTCTTC | CASSRGLDYNEQFF
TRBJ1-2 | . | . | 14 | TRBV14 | TGTGCCAGCAGCCCGGGACACGGCTTCACTGGCTACACCTTC | CASSPGHGFTGYTF
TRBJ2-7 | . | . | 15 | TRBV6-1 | TGTGCCAGCAGTGTAACTACAGGGATCGTCTACGAGCAGTACTTC | CASSVTTGIVYEQYF
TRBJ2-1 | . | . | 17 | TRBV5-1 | TGCGCCAGCAGCTTGCTTGGGACGGCAACCTCCTACAATGAGCAGTTCTTC | CASSLLGTATSYNEQFF
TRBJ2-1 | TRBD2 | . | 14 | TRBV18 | TGTGCCAGCTCACCCAGGCGGGAGGTAAATGAGCAGTTCTTC | CASSPRREVNEQFF
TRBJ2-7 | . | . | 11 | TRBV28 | TGTGCCAGCAGTTCCGGGTGGGAGCAGTACTTC | CASSSGWEQYF